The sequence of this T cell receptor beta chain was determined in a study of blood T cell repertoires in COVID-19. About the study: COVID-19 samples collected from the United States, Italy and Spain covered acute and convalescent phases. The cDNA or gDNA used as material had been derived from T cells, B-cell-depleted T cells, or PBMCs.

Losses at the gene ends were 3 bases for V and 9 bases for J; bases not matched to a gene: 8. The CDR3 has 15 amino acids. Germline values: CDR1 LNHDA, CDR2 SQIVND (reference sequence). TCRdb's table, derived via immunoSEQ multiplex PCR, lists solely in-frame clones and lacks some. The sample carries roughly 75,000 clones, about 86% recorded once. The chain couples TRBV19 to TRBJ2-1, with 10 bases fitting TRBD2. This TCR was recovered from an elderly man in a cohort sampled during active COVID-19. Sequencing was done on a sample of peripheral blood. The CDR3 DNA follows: TGTGCCAGTAGTATGGGTGGGACTAGCGACACTGAGCAGTTCTTC. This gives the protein CASSMGGTSDTEQFF.